A single sample gave rise to the 23 T cell receptor beta chains below, sequenced in a study of regulatory T cells in long-lasting Graves disease. Stated time point: newly diagnosed GD, antithyroid drugs for less than 3 months. Isolated PBMC RNA provided the starting material for the TCR library. With iRepertoire HTBI primers and Arm-PCR of CDR3 regions, TCR beta libraries were built. TCRdb ran MiXCR on the multiplex PCR reads and lists one entry per CDR3 protein. The data hold more than 450,000 distinct CDR3 sequences, with around 12% observed a single time. In addition, the sample was reused for a study of T cells in Graves' hyperthyroidism and ophthalmopathy.

The source material was peripheral blood mononuclear cells (PBMCs), sampled at new diagnosis, from a patient treated with antithyroid drugs. The receptors shown here come from a woman in her twenties or thirties with Graves disease.

This clonotype was picked up many times. The CDR3 DNA reads as TGTGCCAGCAGACAGGCGAACACTGAAGCTTTCTTT. Encoded protein: CASRQANTEAFF. The chain recombines TRBV6-1 with TRBJ1-1, with D possibly TRBD1 on 5 matching bases. Germline V gene lookup returns CDR1 MNHNS and CDR2 SASEGT. The CDR3 runs to 12 residues. Trimming took off 6 bases at V and 1 base at J, with 6 bases between the two ends.

This clonotype came up a few times. The rearrangement links TRBV4-3 to TRBJ1-2; D uncertain. V lost 0 bases, J lost 7 bases, and 12 bases lay in between. CDR1 is LGHNA, CDR2 YSLEER, per germline. CDR3 length: 14 residues. DNA of the CDR3: TGCGCCAGCAGCCAAGATCGGGCAGCTGGTGGCTACACCTTC. Translated, it gives CASSQDRAAGGYTF.

There are many counts of this clonotype. V gene TRBV5-1 combines with J gene TRBJ1-6; a weak D match, TRBD1 (5 bases). The CDR3 runs 16 residues. Trimming took off 1 base at V and 7 bases at J, with 15 bases between the two ends. Germline CDR1 reads SGHRS; CDR2 reads YFSETQ. Here the CDR3 DNA reads TGCGCCAGCAGCTTGCGGTCGGGACGCGAGAATTCACCCCTCCACTTT. Protein: CASSLRSGRENSPLHF. Filled out from reference TRBV5-1 and TRBJ1-6, the complete variable domain reads KAGVTQTPRYLIKTRGQQVTLSCSPISGHRSVSWYQQTPGQGLQFLFEYFSETQRNKGNFPGRFSGRQFSNSRSEMNVSTLELGDSALYLCASSLRSGRENSPLHFGNGTRLTVT.

J is TRBJ1-1 and V is TRBV30; D unclear. Looked up from germline, CDR1 is GTSNPN and CDR2 is SVGIG (reference sequence). The CDR3 loop spans 13 amino acids. The V and J ends lost 0 bases and 3 bases respectively, with 8 bases between them. CDR3 in amino acids: CAWSVSSDTEAFF. CDR3 sequence (DNA): TGTGCCTGGAGTGTTTCTTCAGACACTGAAGCTTTCTTT.

This clonotype showed up many times. The rearrangement uses TRBV20-1 and TRBJ2-3; 8 bases line up with TRBD2. Per germline, CDR1 DFQATT and CDR2 SNEGSKA (reference sequence). This CDR3 spans 14 amino acids. Trimming took 6 bases from V and 4 from J; bases not matched to a gene: 9. The CDR3 region is CSAEERESSDTQYF. Written as DNA, the CDR3 is TGCAGTGCAGAGGAGCGGGAGAGCTCAGATACGCAGTATTTT.

This chain uses TRBV3-1 with TRBJ2-2, with TRBD1 matching over 8 bases. The CDR3 runs to 19 residues. Losses at the gene ends were 4 bases for V and 0 bases for J; bases not matched to a gene: 13. Per the germline V gene, CDR1 is LGHDT and CDR2 is YNNKEL (reference sequence). Here the CDR3 DNA reads TGTGCCAGCAGCCGAAACATCCGACAGGGGCTCTCGAACACCGGGGAGCTGTTTTTT. Translating it yields CASSRNIRQGLSNTGELFF. Full variable domain (remainder filled in from reference TRBV3-1 and TRBJ2-2): DTAVSQTPKYLVTQMGNDKSIKCEQNLGHDTMYWYKQDSKKFLKIMFSYNNKELIINETVPNRFSPKSPDKAHLNLHINSLELGDSAVYFCASSRNIRQGLSNTGELFFGEGSRLTVL.

Many counts were recorded for this clonotype. This chain connects TRBV11-2 to TRBJ2-3, with 11 nucleotides matching TRBD2. CDR3 size: 16 residues. With V trimmed by 4 bases and J by 3 bases, 6 bases remained unmatched. Per the germline V gene, CDR1 is SGHAT and CDR2 is FQNNGV. The CDR3: CASSSVAGGVTDTQYF. CDR3 nucleotides: TGTGCCAGCAGCTCGGTAGCGGGAGGGGTGACAGATACGCAGTATTTT.

The gene calls are TRBV19 and TRBJ2-1, with 9 positions matching TRBD1. CDR1 LNHDA and CDR2 SQIVND come from the germline V gene (reference sequence). With V trimmed by 10 bases and J by 7 bases, 20 bases remained unmatched. The CDR3 is 17 amino acids. The CDR3 protein is CAKAGTGRGRLRNEQFF. CDR3 nucleotide sequence: TGTGCCAAAGCCGGGACAGGGCGAGGGAGATTAAGGAATGAGCAGTTCTTC.

This clonotype was counted at least ten times. The J gene is TRBJ2-7, the V gene TRBV11-3; D not resolved. Looked up from germline, CDR1 is SGHNT and CDR2 is YENEEA. The CDR3 has 15 residues. Deletions cut 3 bases from V and 2 bases from J, with 14 bases between. The CDR3 here is CASSLDGAGPYEQYF. Written as DNA, the CDR3 is TGTGCCAGCAGCTTGGACGGCGCTGGCCCCTACGAGCAGTACTTC.

This clonotype was observed at least ten times. This chain joins TRBV11-1 and TRBJ1-1, with 9 bases identical to TRBD1. The CDR3 extends over 14 amino acids. Germline CDR1 reads SGHAT; CDR2 reads FQDESV (reference sequence). V shed 5 bases and J 7 bases; nucleotides not matched to a gene: 8. The CDR3 bases are TGTGCCAGCAGCCGCGGACAGGGGTGGGGTGAAGCTTTCTTT. Residues: CASSRGQGWGEAFF.

This clonotype occurred many times. V usage is TRBV18 and J usage is TRBJ2-5, with D unresolved. Germline loops: CDR1 KGHSH, CDR2 LQKENI. There are 14 residues in the CDR3. Trimming shortened V by 2 bases and J by 5 bases, and 12 bases separated the two germline ends. The CDR3 loop reads CASSPNPTKETQYF. The CDR3 bases are TGTGCCAGCTCACCAAATCCGACCAAGGAGACCCAGTACTTC.

The chain uses TRBV3-1 and TRBJ1-1, with D uncertain. Germline CDR1 and CDR2: LGHDT and YNNKEL (reference sequence). V was trimmed by 0 bases and J by 6 bases, leaving 8 bases between them. CDR3 size: 13 residues. CDR3 nucleotide sequence: TGTGCCAGCAGCCAAGATCCTCGAGCTGAAGCTTTCTTT. It encodes CASSQDPRAEAFF.

This clonotype was recorded many times. V gene TRBV11-2 combines with J gene TRBJ2-7; D is undetermined. Trimming left V 1 base short and J 2 bases short, with 12 bases between. The CDR3 extends over 15 amino acids. CDR1 is SGHAT, CDR2 FQNNGV, per germline. Here the CDR3 reads CASSLVPVGAYEQYF. The CDR3 DNA reads TGTGCCAGCAGCTTAGTGCCGGTAGGAGCCTACGAGCAGTACTTC.

Many counts were recorded for this clonotype. V usage is TRBV12-3 or TRBV12-4 and J usage is TRBJ1-2; no reliable D call. Trimming removed 6 bases from V and 8 bases from J, with 16 bases in between. CDR3 length: 13 amino acids. CDR3: CASSQDPRRGYTF. For the CDR3, the DNA is TGTGCCAGCAGCCAGGACCCAAGGCGGGGCTACACCTTC.

The rearrangement links TRBV18 to TRBJ2-7, with 9 bases fitting TRBD1. This CDR3 is built from 15 residues. V gave up 4 bases and J gave up 7 bases; unmatched junction bases: 11. Germline V gene data show CDR1 as KGHSH and CDR2 as LQKENI. The CDR3 DNA reads as TGTGCCAGCTCACGAACCGGGACAGGGACCCTTGAGCAGTACTTC. Protein product: CASSRTGTGTLEQYF.

As regards this clonotype: A far larger clone is off by one base, so a read error is likely. This rearrangement joins TRBV11-2 to TRBJ2-1; the match to TRBD1 covers 8 bases. Judging by the DNA end, TRBJ2-5 fits better; the J call may be wrong. The CDR3 is 15 residues long. CDR1 SGHAT and CDR2 FQNNGV come from the germline V gene. CDR3 sequence reads: CASSLETGDRKTQYF. As DNA, the CDR3 is TGTGCCAGCAGCTTAGAGACAGGGGATAGAAAGACCCAGTACTTC.

The chain is built from TRBV19 and TRBJ2-1; the match to TRBD1 covers 10 bases. This CDR3 is 13 amino acids long. The germline CDR1 and CDR2 sequences are LNHDA and SQIVND (reference sequence). V dropped 8 bases and J dropped 4; count of bases not matched to a gene: 2. The CDR3 reads CASLGQGYNEQFF. The CDR3, as DNA: TGTGCCAGTCTGGGACAGGGGTACAATGAGCAGTTCTTC. Combining the CDR3 with reference TRBV19 and TRBJ2-1 gives the whole variable domain DGGITQSPKYLFRKEGQNVTLSCEQNLNHDAMYWYRQDPGQGLRLIYYSQIVNDFQKGDIAEGYSVSREKKESFPLTVTSAQKNPTAFYLCASLGQGYNEQFFGPGTRLTVL.

The chain has TRBV7-9 and TRBJ1-4, with D unresolved. Germline V gene lookup returns CDR1 SEHNR and CDR2 FQNEAQ (reference sequence). This CDR3 comprises 15 residues. The V end lost 4 bases, the J end lost 0 bases, and 9 bases lay between the germline ends. The chain's CDR3 is CASSWVSSTNEKLFF. The DNA for the CDR3 is TGTGCCAGCAGCTGGGTCAGTTCAACTAATGAAAAACTGTTTTTT.

The gene calls are TRBV27 and TRBJ2-7; D remains ambiguous. CDR3 length: 13 residues. CDR1 and CDR2 from the germline V gene are MNHEY and SMNVEV (reference sequence). Trimming pared 3 bases from V and 3 bases from J, leaving 9 bases between. The CDR3 DNA is TGTGCCAGCAGTTTGCGCATCAGCTACGAGCAGTACTTC. The encoded protein is CASSLRISYEQYF.

This clonotype was recorded many times. J is TRBJ2-3 and V is TRBV20-1, with TRBD2 identical over 12 bases. The germline CDR1 and CDR2 sequences are DFQATT and SNEGSKA (reference sequence). The V gene end was trimmed by 2 bases and the J gene end by 3 bases; junction bases not matched to a gene: 18. The CDR3 consists of 20 residues. CDR3 DNA sequence: TGCAGTGCTAGACCCTATAAGACCGGGACTAGCGGGTCTATTACAGATACGCAGTATTTT. Its translation is CSARPYKTGTSGSITDTQYF.

This clonotype was seen at least ten times. V is TRBV12-3 or TRBV12-4 and J is TRBJ2-6; D gene unclear. CDR3 size: 15 residues. Deletions cut 5 bases from V and 0 bases from J, with 8 bases between. The CDR3 coding sequence is TGTGCCAGCAGTATTACGAGCTCTGGGGCCAACGTCCTGACTTTC. Translating gives CASSITSSGANVLTF.

Many counts were recorded for this clonotype. V gene TRBV2 combines with J gene TRBJ2-1; D is unresolved. This CDR3 has 15 residues. Looked up from germline, CDR1 is SNHLY and CDR2 is FYNNEI. V was cut by 3 bases and J by 5 bases, with 14 bases left in between. The CDR3 DNA reads TGTGCCAGCAGTGACTATTTTCGGTCGGACAATGAGCAGTTCTTC. Amino acid sequence: CASSDYFRSDNEQFF.

There are many counts of this clonotype. The rearrangement links TRBV3-1 to TRBJ1-1; 8 nucleotides match TRBD1. The CDR3 runs to 13 residues. J lost 6 bases, V lost 4 bases, and 4 bases had no gene match. Germline V CDR1 and CDR2: LGHDT, YNNKEL (reference sequence). DNA for the CDR3: TGTGCCAGCAGCCCCCACAGGGGGGCTGAAGCTTTCTTT. Translation gives CASSPHRGAEAFF.